This T cell receptor beta chain came from a study of blood T cell repertoires in COVID-19. Study details: The United States, Italy and Spain provided the acute and convalescent COVID-19 samples. PBMCs, B-cell-depleted T cells, or T cells provided the cDNA or gDNA that made up the material.

Source study methods: Using reference gene primer amplification, nucleated cell counts were estimated. Produced via immunoSEQ multiplex PCR; TCRdb's table is partial and in-frame only. For V, J and clone size, that table is used; D and trimming come from the DNA. The sample shows about 98,000 clones, roughly 82% of them seen only once. This CDR3 is 16 amino acids long. Trimming took 0 bases from V and 0 from J, leaving 9 bases between them. The germline CDR1 and CDR2 sequences are SGDLS and YYNGEE. V gene TRBV9 combines with J gene TRBJ2-2, with a tentative D call TRBD2 (5 bases). The sequence was collected from a man aged 65 to 79 with active or convalescent COVID-19. Input material: peripheral blood. CDR3 in amino acids: CASSVGRQSNTGELFF. CDR3 sequence (DNA): TGTGCCAGCAGCGTAGGGAGGCAGTCGAACACCGGGGAGCTGTTTTTT. Complete variable domain (other parts from reference TRBV9 and TRBJ2-2): DSGVTQTPKHLITATGQRVTLRCSPRSGDLSVYWYQQSLDQGLQFLIQYYNGEERAKGNILERFSAQQFPDLHSELNLSSLELGDSALYFCASSVGRQSNTGELFFGEGSRLTVL.